These 5 T cell receptor beta chains originate from one sample sequenced in a study of blood T cell repertoires in COVID-19. Profiled with immunoSEQ multiplex PCR; TCRdb holds only in-frame clones, not every one. This sample carries 200,000 to 250,000 clones, around 91% of them seen once, and the ten largest clones take approximately 3.4%. The sample comprised PBMCs or T cells enriched from blood (not recorded which). These receptors were obtained from a woman between 18 and 29 years old in a cohort exposed to, infected with or recovered from COVID-19 (not recorded which).

The genes are TRBV3-1 (or the pseudogene TRBV3-2) and TRBJ2-5; unclear D gene. Per the germline V gene, CDR1 is LGHDT and CDR2 is YNNKEL (reference sequence). The V gene lost 4 bases and the J gene lost 2 bases, with 14 bases spanning the gap. The CDR3 spans 15 residues. The CDR3 coding sequence is TGTGCCAGCAGCCCCCTCAGTAAGGAGCAAGAGACCCAGTACTTC. It is translated as CASSPLSKEQETQYF.

This sequence joins TRBV2 and TRBJ1-2, with 9 bases that match TRBD1. Germline V lookup: CDR1 SNHLY, CDR2 FYNNEI. CDR3 length: 14 residues. Germline trimming cut 5 bases from V and 3 bases from J; bases unmatched to any gene: 4. In DNA, the CDR3 is TGTGCCAGCAGTCCGAGGACAGGGGACTATGGCTACACCTTC. This codes for CASSPRTGDYGYTF.

The rearrangement links TRBV4-1 to TRBJ2-1, with TRBD2 matching over 7 bases. V lost 1 base to trimming and J lost 9 bases; unmatched junction nucleotides: 12. There are 16 residues in the CDR3. The germline V gene encodes CDR1 MGHRA and CDR2 YSYEKL. The CDR3 DNA sequence: TGCGCCAGCAGCCAAGCAATGGGACTAAATCGCCCTGAGCAGTTCTTC. This encodes CASSQAMGLNRPEQFF.

The chain employs TRBV19 and TRBJ1-6; D not certain. Germline-derived CDR1 and CDR2 are LNHDA and SQIVND (reference sequence). This CDR3 region has 15 residues. Trimming removed 3 bases at V and 10 bases at J, with 16 bases between. CDR3 nucleotides: TGTGCCAGTAGTATGGGAAACAGCCGGGGATCACCCCTCCACTTT. Protein sequence: CASSMGNSRGSPLHF.

The chain joins TRBV19 to TRBJ1-1, with D maybe TRBD1 (6 bases). Germline V gene sequence: CDR1 LNHDA, CDR2 SQIVND (reference sequence). The CDR3 consists of 13 residues. Trimming pared 5 bases from V and 3 bases from J, leaving 10 bases between. The CDR3 region has the DNA TGTGCCAGTAGTTCAACAGGGCACACTGAAGCTTTCTTT. It specifies CASSSTGHTEAFF.